Each of the 32 T cell receptor beta chains below was sequenced from the same sample in a study of T cells in Graves' hyperthyroidism and ophthalmopathy. Researchers took RNA transcripts and amplified the TCR beta CDR3 regions from them. A set of HTBI primers served as the primers for a first-round RT-PCR of the TCR CDR3. In TCRdb, the multiplex PCR reads were re-called with MiXCR into one record per CDR3 protein. The table has hundreds of thousands of distinct CDR3 sequences, around 15% seen once; the top ten hold about 13%. Sequencing was done on a sample of blood. Receptors originate from a man between 18 and 35 years old with Graves' ophthalmopathy.

The chain has TRBV4-1 and TRBJ2-3; TRBD1 matches at 9 bases. Germline assignment: CDR1 MGHRA and CDR2 YSYEKL. V lost 1 base and J lost 1; bases outside the gene matches: 6. CDR3 length: 17 residues. This CDR3 is CASSQVGRDRGTDTQYF. In DNA form, the CDR3 reads TGCGCCAGCAGCCAAGTGGGTAGGGACAGGGGCACAGATACGCAGTATTTT.

The V gene is TRBV14, the J gene TRBJ2-7, with D hard to call. Germline V CDR1 and CDR2: SGHDN, FVKESK. Deletions cut 5 bases from V and 0 bases from J, with 14 bases between. CDR3 length: 15 amino acids. CDR3 in DNA: TGTGCCAGCAGCTTTAGCCCGGAAAGCTCCTACGAGCAGTACTTC. Protein: CASSFSPESSYEQYF.

This clonotype was seen at least ten times. V and J are TRBV20-1 and TRBJ2-6; D is unclear. The germline V gene has CDR1 DFQATT and CDR2 SNEGSKA (reference sequence). The CDR3 length is 15 residues. The V end was cut by 2 bases, the J end by 3 bases, with 11 bases between. The CDR3 nucleotides are TGCAGTGCTAGAACGGGCCCGAGTGGGGCCAACGTCCTGACTTTC. Residues: CSARTGPSGANVLTF.

This clonotype has a count of ten or more. The chain couples TRBV5-1 to TRBJ1-1; TRBD1 agrees at 10 bases. Germline CDR1 SGHRS, CDR2 YFSETQ. There are 17 residues in the CDR3. V gave up 3 bases and J gave up 3 bases; unmatched junction bases: 11. Here the CDR3 reads CASSWGGGTGDYTEAFF. CDR3 coding DNA: TGCGCCAGCAGCTGGGGTGGTGGGACAGGGGATTACACTGAAGCTTTCTTT.

J is TRBJ1-1 and V is TRBV14; TRBD1 might be the D (5 bases). CDR1 is SGHDN, CDR2 FVKESK, per germline. This CDR3 is 16 amino acids long. Trimming pared 1 base from V and 1 base from J, leaving 13 bases between. The DNA of the CDR3 is TGTGCCAGCAGCCAAGTCCTGGGGAGGGGGAACACTGAAGCTTTCTTT. Translated, it gives CASSQVLGRGNTEAFF.

This clonotype showed up many times. This sequence joins TRBV11-3 and TRBJ2-7; TRBD2 is a possible D gene (6 bases). V was pared by 6 bases and J by 1 base, with 7 bases between. CDR1 is SGHNT, CDR2 YENEEA, per germline. This CDR3 region has 12 residues. The DNA of the CDR3 is TGTGCCAGCAGTGGGGGGTCCTACGAGCAGTACTTC. Its translation: CASSGGSYEQYF. Variable domain in full (rest from reference TRBV11-3 and TRBJ2-7): EAGVVQSPRYKIIEKKQPVAFWCNPISGHNTLYWYLQNLGQGPELLIRYENEEAVDDSQLPKDRFSAERLKGVDSTLKIQPAELGDSAVYLCASSGGSYEQYFGPGTRLTVT.

Many counts were recorded for this clonotype. The chain employs TRBV2 and TRBJ2-5, with D hard to call. CDR1 and CDR2 (germline): SNHLY, FYNNEI. The V gene lost 4 bases and the J gene lost 2 bases, with 11 bases spanning the gap. The CDR3 consists of 14 residues. CDR3 amino acids: CASSARGNQETQYF. CDR3 DNA: TGTGCCAGCAGTGCTAGAGGCAATCAAGAGACCCAGTACTTC.

The sample holds a few counts of this clonotype. This chain connects TRBV27 to TRBJ2-1; D may be TRBD2 (5 bases). CDR1 MNHEY and CDR2 SMNVEV come from the germline V gene (reference sequence). Trimming removed 6 bases from V and 9 bases from J, with 15 bases in between. This CDR3 spans 13 amino acids. The CDR3 spells CASRPTTSSEQFF. CDR3 coding DNA: TGTGCCAGCAGGCCGACTACTAGTTCTGAGCAGTTCTTC.

Many counts were recorded for this clonotype. The V call is TRBV7-3, the J call TRBJ2-1; possibly TRBD1 for D (6 bases). V was pared by 5 bases and J by 2 bases, with 19 bases between. The CDR3 is 17 residues long. Looked up from germline, CDR1 is SGHTA and CDR2 is FQGTGA. CDR3 residues: CASSPARAGDTYNEQFF. CDR3 nucleotides: TGTGCCAGCAGCCCCGCTCGGGCAGGGGACACCTACAATGAGCAGTTCTTC.

This clonotype was seen repeatedly, ten times or more. The chain combines TRBV27 with TRBJ2-7; D is unresolved. The CDR3 spans 13 residues. V was trimmed by 5 bases and J by 0 bases, leaving 8 bases between them. CDR1 MNHEY and CDR2 SMNVEV come from the germline V gene (reference sequence). For the CDR3, the DNA is TGTGCCAGCAGTCTCGGTTACTCCTACGAGCAGTACTTC. Encoded protein: CASSLGYSYEQYF.

The sample holds many counts of this clonotype. V gene TRBV20-1 combines with J gene TRBJ2-3; D not certain. This CDR3 has 14 amino acids. Trimming left V 4 bases short and J 2 bases short, with 13 bases between. The V gene's germline CDR1 is DFQATT and CDR2 SNEGSKA (reference sequence). The CDR3 bases are TGCAGTGCTATGGACCAAGGGTCCACAGATACGCAGTATTTT. Translating it yields CSAMDQGSTDTQYF.

Many counts were recorded for this clonotype. The chain joins TRBV7-9 to TRBJ2-1; D not certain. Germline V gives CDR1 SEHNR, CDR2 FQNEAQ (reference sequence). This CDR3 has 16 residues. The V end was cut by 1 base, the J end by 7 bases, with 17 bases between. CDR3 protein: CASSLVAGSLLNEQFF. CDR3 bases: TGTGCCAGCAGCTTAGTGGCAGGCTCTCTACTTAATGAGCAGTTCTTC.

In its sample, this clonotype was seen a few times. This chain joins TRBV19 and TRBJ1-1; D might be TRBD1 (5 bases). The CDR3 contains 12 residues. The germline V and J ends were trimmed by 3 bases and 11 bases, with 13 bases remaining between them. Germline CDR1 is LNHDA and CDR2 is SQIVND (reference sequence). Here the CDR3 reads CASSIGQGDAFF. CDR3 DNA: TGTGCCAGTAGTATTGGGCAGGGAGACGCTTTCTTT.

This clonotype was observed a few times. The chain carries TRBV6-5 and TRBJ2-7; D might be TRBD1 or TRBD2, each matching 5 bases. Germline-derived CDR1 and CDR2 are MNHEY and SVGAGI. The CDR3 length is 17 residues. Trimming shortened V by 2 bases and J by 5 bases, and 22 bases separated the two germline ends. The CDR3 here is CASSYPNADGGKDEQYF. CDR3 sequence (DNA): TGTGCCAGCAGTTACCCTAACGCGGATGGGGGAAAGGACGAGCAGTACTTC.

This clonotype was seen ten or more times. The V gene is TRBV12-3 or TRBV12-4, the J gene TRBJ2-7; D gene ambiguous. The CDR3 has 14 residues. The germline V and J ends were trimmed by 3 bases and 5 bases, with 14 bases remaining between them. This chain's CDR3 is CASSFGQQFDEQYF. CDR3 nucleotide sequence: TGTGCCAGCAGTTTTGGCCAACAGTTCGACGAGCAGTACTTC.

This clonotype was seen many times. The CDR3 reads CASSHAGGEQFF. CDR3 nucleotides: TGTGCCAGCAGTCATGCAGGGGGGGAGCAGTTCTTC. This chain connects TRBV11-2 to TRBJ2-1; D perhaps matches TRBD1 (7 bases). This CDR3 is built from 12 residues. The germline gives CDR1 SGHAT, CDR2 FQNNGV. Trimming pared 6 bases from V and 10 bases from J, leaving 13 bases between.

This clonotype was counted ten times or more. The chain carries TRBV15 and TRBJ2-7, with 13 nucleotides matching TRBD2. Germline V gives CDR1 LNHNV, CDR2 YYDKDF (reference sequence). This CDR3 contains 14 residues. The V gene end was trimmed by 6 bases and the J gene end by 8 bases; junction bases not matched to a gene: 7. In DNA form, the CDR3 reads TGTGCCACCAGTACCGGGACTAGCGGGGTAAAGCAGTACTTC. Translated: CATSTGTSGVKQYF.

This clonotype occurred many times. The chain uses TRBV2 and TRBJ2-5; weak D call: TRBD2 (6 bases). Trimming cost V 3 bases and J 1 base, with 9 bases left between them. The CDR3 totals 14 residues. Looked up from germline, CDR1 is SNHLY and CDR2 is FYNNEI. CDR3 sequence reads: CASSDMGGQETQYF. The CDR3 region has the DNA TGTGCCAGCAGTGACATGGGGGGCCAAGAGACCCAGTACTTC. The variable domain in full, completed from reference TRBV2 and TRBJ2-5, reads EPEVTQTPSHQVTQMGQEVILRCVPISNHLYFYWYRQILGQKVEFLVSFYNNEISEKSEIFDDQFSVERPDGSNFTLKIRSTKLEDSAMYFCASSDMGGQETQYFGPGTRLLVL.

Many counts were recorded for this clonotype. This chain uses TRBV11-3 with TRBJ2-5, with TRBD1 matching over 10 bases. The V segment lost 6 bases and the J segment 3 bases; nucleotides outside the gene matches: 1. Germline V gene lookup returns CDR1 SGHNT and CDR2 YENEEA. This CDR3 spans 13 amino acids. CDR3 amino acids: CASSGQGEETQYF. The CDR3 DNA reads as TGTGCCAGCAGTGGACAGGGGGAAGAGACCCAGTACTTC.

Ten or more counts support this clonotype. This rearrangement joins TRBV20-1 to TRBJ2-3; 8 bases agree with TRBD1. The CDR3 totals 15 residues. The ends lost 5 bases at V and 0 bases at J; junction bases unmatched: 7. Germline V CDR1 and CDR2: DFQATT, SNEGSKA (reference sequence). This CDR3 is CSAPRGQLSTDTQYF. CDR3 in DNA: TGCAGTGCTCCCAGGGGGCAGCTTAGCACAGATACGCAGTATTTT.

This clonotype was counted ten times or more. The genes are TRBV10-3 and TRBJ1-1; TRBD1 matches at 7 bases. V dropped 5 bases and J dropped 7; count of bases not matched to a gene: 7. Germline lookup yields CDR1 ENHRY and CDR2 SYGVKD. The CDR3 covers 13 residues. The CDR3 sequence is CAISKDRTGEAFF. DNA of the CDR3: TGTGCCATCAGTAAGGACAGGACGGGTGAAGCTTTCTTT.

This clonotype was found many times. This chain uses TRBV11-3 with TRBJ1-1; the match to TRBD1 covers 10 bases. Germline CDR1 and CDR2: SGHNT and YENEEA. The V segment lost 8 bases and the J segment 4 bases; nucleotides outside the gene matches: 10. There are 15 residues in the CDR3. The CDR3 nucleotides are TGTGCCAGCCAACCCGGGGGGACAGGGGTCACTGAAGCTTTCTTT. It specifies CASQPGGTGVTEAFF. The variable domain in full, completed from reference TRBV11-3 and TRBJ1-1, reads EAGVVQSPRYKIIEKKQPVAFWCNPISGHNTLYWYLQNLGQGPELLIRYENEEAVDDSQLPKDRFSAERLKGVDSTLKIQPAELGDSAVYLCASQPGGTGVTEAFFGQGTRLTVV.

This clonotype was picked up a small number of times. The chain employs TRBV7-2 and TRBJ2-1; D ambiguous. This CDR3 is 13 amino acids long. The V end was cut by 0 bases, the J end by 7 bases, with 7 bases between. The germline CDR1 and CDR2 sequences are SGHTA and FQGNSA. CDR3 sequence: CASSLAKGNEQFF. DNA for the CDR3: TGTGCCAGCAGCTTAGCGAAAGGAAATGAGCAGTTCTTC.

Only a few counts were recorded for this clonotype. This sequence joins TRBV3-1 and TRBJ2-5, with D perhaps TRBD1 (6 bases). CDR1 and CDR2 (germline): LGHDT, YNNKEL (reference sequence). The CDR3 loop spans 15 amino acids. Trimming removed 7 bases from V and 1 base from J, with 16 bases in between. The CDR3 sequence: CASNEGVLIQETQYF. The CDR3 nucleotides are TGTGCCAGCAACGAGGGGGTACTAATCCAAGAGACCCAGTACTTC.

This clonotype has at least ten counts. This chain connects TRBV3-1 to TRBJ2-4; 9 bases fit TRBD2. Trimming cost V 3 bases and J 4 bases; bases outside gene matches: 10. The CDR3 is 17 amino acids. In germline, CDR1 is LGHDT, CDR2 YNNKEL (reference sequence). The CDR3 nucleotides read TGTGCCAGCAGCCATCCGGGACTAGCAGAAGATAAAAACATTCAGTACTTC. Amino acids: CASSHPGLAEDKNIQYF. The full variable domain, completed using reference TRBV3-1 and TRBJ2-4, is DTAVSQTPKYLVTQMGNDKSIKCEQNLGHDTMYWYKQDSKKFLKIMFSYNNKELIINETVPNRFSPKSPDKAHLNLHINSLELGDSAVYFCASSHPGLAEDKNIQYFGAGTRLSVL.

This clonotype was found many times. The gene calls are TRBV7-6 and TRBJ2-7, with D tentatively TRBD2 (5 bases). Trimming removed 5 bases from V and 6 bases from J, with 11 bases in between. CDR1 is SGHVS, CDR2 FNYEAQ, per germline. This CDR3 spans 12 amino acids. In DNA form, the CDR3 reads TGTGCCAGCAGCAAAGACGCGGGCGAGCAGTACTTC. Translation: CASSKDAGEQYF. The variable domain in full, with the rest retrieved from reference TRBV7-6 and TRBJ2-7, is GAGVSQSPRYKVTKRGQDVALRCDPISGHVSLYWYRQALGQGPEFLTYFNYEAQQDKSGLPNDRFSAERPEGSISTLTIQRTEQRDSAMYRCASSKDAGEQYFGPGTRLTVT.

This clonotype was observed at least ten times. The genes are TRBV6-5 and TRBJ2-1, with D perhaps TRBD2 (5 bases). The V gene lost 0 bases and the J gene lost 6 bases, with 12 bases spanning the gap. The length of the CDR3 is 15 residues. Germline values: CDR1 MNHEY, CDR2 SVGAGI. CDR3 in amino acids: CASSYSTLETNEQFF. CDR3 bases: TGTGCCAGCAGTTACTCGACACTAGAGACCAATGAGCAGTTCTTC.

The table lists this clonotype with many counts. J is TRBJ2-1 and V is TRBV5-1, with 11 bases aligning to TRBD2. Germline CDR1 reads SGHRS; CDR2 reads YFSETQ. V was pared by 5 bases and J by 5 bases, with 3 bases of the junction left unmatched. This CDR3 has 14 residues. The CDR3 protein is CASSGTSGNNEQFF. The CDR3 DNA sequence: TGCGCCAGCAGTGGGACTAGCGGTAACAATGAGCAGTTCTTC.

To note about this clonotype: An end of the junction does not agree with germline; a read error may underlie this. This sequence joins TRBV19 and TRBJ2-7; no reliable D call. This CDR3 has 13 residues. Germline V gene sequence: CDR1 LNHDA, CDR2 SQIVND (reference sequence). The CDR3 is CTSSIGSTYEQYF. Here the CDR3 DNA reads TGTACCAGTAGTATCGGCAGCACCTACGAGCAGTACTTC.

The table lists this clonotype with many counts. The chain couples TRBV30 to TRBJ2-7; 8 nucleotides match TRBD1. The CDR3 spans 14 residues. Germline trimming cut 7 bases from V and 2 bases from J; bases unmatched to any gene: 10. CDR1 is GTSNPN, CDR2 SVGIG, per germline (reference sequence). This chain's CDR3 is CASAIGQGTYEQYF. The CDR3 DNA follows: TGTGCCTCGGCGATCGGACAGGGCACCTACGAGCAGTACTTC. Together with reference TRBV30 and TRBJ2-7, the CDR3 gives the full variable domain: SQTIHQWPATLVQPVGSPLSLECTVEGTSNPNLYWYRQAAGRGLQLLFYSVGIGQISSEVPQNLSASRPQDRQFILSSKKLLLSDSGFYLCASAIGQGTYEQYFGPGTRLTVT.

This rearrangement joins TRBV25-1 to TRBJ2-1; 8 bases are shared with TRBD2. Germline trimming cut 4 bases from V and 15 bases from J; bases unmatched to any gene: 5. The CDR3 runs 11 residues. Germline loops: CDR1 MGHDK, CDR2 SYGVNS. The CDR3 loop reads CASSVAGGLFF. The CDR3 DNA sequence: TGTGCCAGCAGTGTGGCGGGAGGACTGTTCTTC.

This clonotype has only a few counts. The J gene is TRBJ2-3, the V gene TRBV7-3; TRBD1 matches 7 bases. CDR3 length: 13 amino acids. The J segment lost 4 bases and the V segment lost 4 bases, leaving 2 bases of the junction unmatched. CDR1 is SGHTA, CDR2 FQGTGA, per germline. The CDR3 spells CASSWTGSDTQYF. CDR3 bases: TGTGCCAGCAGCTGGACAGGCTCAGATACGCAGTATTTT.